This TCR beta chain was obtained from a study of shared clonotypes between healthy human individuals (dated by TCRdb to the early 2020s). Regarding the complete study: A few men and two women, aged 18 to 49 years, made up the cohort. Per donor, leukapheresis produced somewhere between about 0.94 and 9 billion PBMCs. Different laboratories and diverse techniques were used to prepare libraries and sequence TCR repertoires, to increase sequencing depth and limit assay-specific biases. For each donor, CD4 naive and CD4 memory were each given three plates, CD8 naive was given two plates, and CD8 memory was given one plate. Blood TCR repertoires of a handful of healthy adults were deeply sequenced to estimate repertoire size and the extent of clonotype sharing between individuals.

From a lookup of the germline V gene (reference sequence), CDR1 and CDR2 are WNHNN and SYGVQD. Ends trimmed: V by 0 bases, J by 6 bases; bases unmatched to a gene: 6. From the cysteine up to the phenylalanine, the CDR3 has a length of 16 residues. This entry keeps only the CDR3 DNA: 48 bases, framed from base 1. Using the deep immunoSEQ assay, TCR CDR3 regions were amplified from genomic DNA by multiplex PCR. Extracted genomic DNA from each cell subset was distributed evenly across all wells of several immunoSEQ 96-well plates, and each plate was treated as a replicate. For sorted subsets, approximately 210 ng of genomic DNA, equivalent to some 33,000 T cell genomes, went into each replicate PCR. Purified libraries were measured with a Qubit 3.0 fluorometer, size-checked on a Bioanalyzer 2100, and measured again with the KAPA Library Quantification kit. Each immunoSEQ 96-well plate was sequenced on its own single-read 150-cycle Illumina NextSeq 550 flow cell. Per the authors' processing: Because the immunoSEQ output held only junctional sequences and lacked quality scores, the filtering could not match the filtering applied to full-length reads. To assign V/J genes and CDR3, sequences were annotated using PyIR, a Python wrapper for IgBLAST v1.9, with IMGT germline references. Reads were filtered out if the reads had weak V/J assignments (E-value above 1e-6), no CDR3, stop codons, out-of-frame junctions, or ambiguous translated residues. V3J clonotypes were defined as sequences sharing the same inferred V gene, J gene, and CDR3 amino acid sequence. Percentage overlap between repertoires was computed as shared unique clonotypes divided by the size of the smaller repertoire. Repertoire richness was assessed with RTK rarefaction, the Chao1 estimator, and Recon v2.1 estimates of unobserved clonotypes. For all TCRbeta clonotypes obtained by the gDNA method from a handful of donors, generation probabilities were computed with OLGA. Drawn from immuneACCESS, this table holds only the in-frame rearrangements with V and J called that TCRdb kept. Clones are partly lost; checked studies trace under half to an unresolved V gene and leave the rest unexplained. V, J and clone size are those of that table, while D and trimming were read from the DNA. This sample is represented by roughly 2.6 million clones; roughly 92% of them were singletons. Together, the top ten hold roughly 0.14% of the sample.

The investigation overall reported the following: Across four donors, roughly 5.1% of naive CD4, roughly 3.4% of naive CD8, around 2.5% of memory CD4, and 0.4% to 0.45% of memory CD8 clonotypes were shared. Because the study included a small number of donors, the genetic and exposure-history diversity represented was limited. Pairwise subsampling led to the expectation that sequencing depth would affect the degree of clonotype sharing among donors. Naive subsets generally had larger estimated clonotype richness than memory subsets. Sampling was restricted to blood, and TCR repertoires in tissues likely differ from the TCR repertoires found in blood. Clonotypes shared by all four sorted-subset donors showed higher generation probabilities than non-shared clonotypes. Even with the large sequencing depth, rarefaction of the sorted-subset datasets indicated that sequencing was incomplete.

The donors were healthy, HIV-negative adults who had no recently reported acute infections or vaccinations. Every donor was a Caucasian adult living in Nashville, Tennessee, USA. CD4+ T cells were enriched by magnetic negative selection; naive cells were then positively selected on CD45RA, and the negative fraction formed the memory subset. Blood was obtained by leukapheresis, after which PBMCs were separated by Ficoll-Histopaque density gradient centrifugation and cryopreserved in liquid nitrogen vapor phase. Analytical flow cytometry was used to check the purity and quantity of each magnetically sorted T cell population. From each sorted fraction, genomic DNA was isolated and quantified by UV absorbance on a Nanodrop 2000c. This clone was detected only once. No antigen is known for it. Within one base of it there is no much larger clone, and no base qualities were kept.

The material sequenced was naive CD4+ T cells sorted from blood. Per the publication, the cell subset or site label means: CD45RA+ positively selected. The clonotype was recovered from a man between 18 and 35 years old in good health. The rearranged segments are TRBV10-1 and TRBJ2-1, and 9 junctional nucleotides match TRBD1. The DNA reads TGCGCCAGCAGTGAGTCCCCGGACAGGGGATTCAATGAGCAGTTCTTC. This yields the protein CASSESPDRGFNEQFF.